The rows below give T cell receptor beta chains drawn from one sample of a study of patients and donors after allogeneic stem cell transplantation. TCRdb reprocessed the RT-PCR reads via MiXCR and lists one record per CDR3 protein. The table has 150,000 to 200,000 distinct CDR3 sequences, approximately 30% seen once. The sample consisted of blood, either unsorted or a sorted T cell fraction (not recorded which). The receptor set was obtained from a human donor who was either an allogeneic HSCT recipient or a stem cell or donor lymphocyte infusion donor (not recorded which). It is not recorded whose cells these are; they may come from a transplant donor. Both conserved end residues are part of each CDR3. Each record gives: J gene, V gene, clone size, D gene, CDR3 protein. The D gene is left open where the match is weak. The size field is filled for only some rows; it gives once, few, many or a size class.

j_gene: TRBJ1-5
v_gene: TRBV20-1
abundance: NA
d_gene: NA
CDR3aa: CSARGQENQPQHF

j_gene: TRBJ2-1
v_gene: TRBV5-6
abundance: NA
d_gene: NA
CDR3aa: CASSLTGVGEQFF

j_gene: TRBJ2-5
v_gene: TRBV7-9
abundance: few
d_gene: NA
CDR3aa: CASSYGHSPGQYF

j_gene: TRBJ2-2
v_gene: TRBV5-1
abundance: few
d_gene: NA
CDR3aa: CASTRRNGADPGELFF

j_gene: TRBJ2-5
v_gene: TRBV7-6
abundance: NA
d_gene: TRBD1
CDR3aa: CASSSMTGQETQYF

j_gene: TRBJ2-7
v_gene: TRBV12-3/TRBV12-4
abundance: NA
d_gene: TRBD1
CDR3aa: CASSPKGGNYEQYF

j_gene: TRBJ2-5
v_gene: TRBV3-1
abundance: NA
d_gene: NA
CDR3aa: CASSRLLKVQGGETQYF

j_gene: TRBJ2-3
v_gene: TRBV5-1
abundance: NA
d_gene: NA
CDR3aa: CASSNRRDTQYF

j_gene: TRBJ2-7
v_gene: TRBV6-2/TRBV6-3
abundance: few
d_gene: TRBD1
CDR3aa: CASKATGEYYEQYF

j_gene: TRBJ2-7
v_gene: TRBV10-3
abundance: NA
d_gene: NA
CDR3aa: CAISESIAQSYEQYF

j_gene: TRBJ2-1
v_gene: TRBV20-1
abundance: few
d_gene: TRBD2
CDR3aa: CSARDHQPGLADNEQFF

j_gene: TRBJ2-1
v_gene: TRBV2
abundance: NA
d_gene: NA
CDR3aa: CASRRAYNEQFF

j_gene: TRBJ2-1
v_gene: TRBV10-1
abundance: NA
d_gene: TRBD2
CDR3aa: CASSGLAGSLTYNEQFF

j_gene: TRBJ2-3
v_gene: TRBV20-1
abundance: NA
d_gene: NA
CDR3aa: CSAPGQWWGTQYF

j_gene: TRBJ2-7
v_gene: TRBV6-5
abundance: NA
d_gene: TRBD2
CDR3aa: CASRALAGVPSEQYF

j_gene: TRBJ2-5
v_gene: TRBV5-1
abundance: few
d_gene: NA
CDR3aa: CASSFLARLETQYF

j_gene: TRBJ2-7
v_gene: TRBV4-3
abundance: few
d_gene: TRBD2
CDR3aa: CASSQGNLDSGRAGVQYF

j_gene: TRBJ2-7
v_gene: TRBV20-1
abundance: NA
d_gene: TRBD2
CDR3aa: CSASGLAGYEQYF

j_gene: TRBJ1-4
v_gene: TRBV28
abundance: few
d_gene: NA
CDR3aa: CASSTSGKGNEKLFF

j_gene: TRBJ2-7
v_gene: TRBV27
abundance: few
d_gene: TRBD1
CDR3aa: CASSLTGAYEQYF

j_gene: TRBJ1-2
v_gene: TRBV12-3/TRBV12-4
abundance: few
d_gene: NA
CDR3aa: CASSRGTENYGYTF

j_gene: TRBJ1-6
v_gene: TRBV7-9
abundance: NA
d_gene: NA
CDR3aa: CASSPTANNSPLHF

j_gene: TRBJ1-2
v_gene: TRBV29-1
abundance: NA
d_gene: NA
CDR3aa: CSVVETPPTPRGYTF

j_gene: TRBJ2-3
v_gene: TRBV9
abundance: NA
d_gene: NA
CDR3aa: CASSAKVSPDTQYF

j_gene: TRBJ1-1
v_gene: TRBV7-9
abundance: few
d_gene: NA
CDR3aa: CATDPLRAMNTEAFF

j_gene: TRBJ2-1
v_gene: TRBV24-1
abundance: NA
d_gene: NA
CDR3aa: CATSKSGANNEQFF

j_gene: TRBJ2-7
v_gene: TRBV4-2
abundance: NA
d_gene: TRBD1
CDR3aa: CASSQEGQGFSYEQYF

j_gene: TRBJ1-1
v_gene: TRBV12-3/TRBV12-4
abundance: many
d_gene: NA
CDR3aa: CASSPLNTEAFF

j_gene: TRBJ2-2
v_gene: TRBV12-3/TRBV12-4
abundance: few
d_gene: NA
CDR3aa: CASRPDTGELFF

j_gene: TRBJ1-5
v_gene: TRBV28
abundance: NA
d_gene: TRBD1
CDR3aa: CASSFPGTENQPQHF

j_gene: TRBJ1-5
v_gene: TRBV5-8
abundance: few
d_gene: NA
CDR3aa: CASSSGLSNQPQHF

j_gene: TRBJ1-1
v_gene: TRBV5-1
abundance: many
d_gene: TRBD1
CDR3aa: CASSPGGTGGEAFF

j_gene: TRBJ1-5
v_gene: TRBV6-2/TRBV6-3
abundance: NA
d_gene: NA
CDR3aa: CASSTRGNSNQPQHF

j_gene: TRBJ2-7
v_gene: TRBV12-3/TRBV12-4
abundance: NA
d_gene: TRBD1
CDR3aa: CASGDRAYEQYF

j_gene: TRBJ1-2
v_gene: TRBV29-1
abundance: few
d_gene: NA
CDR3aa: CSVGFSTNYGYTF

j_gene: TRBJ1-5
v_gene: TRBV24-1
abundance: many
d_gene: NA
CDR3aa: CATSGDNSNQPQHF

j_gene: TRBJ2-3
v_gene: TRBV5-1
abundance: NA
d_gene: TRBD2
CDR3aa: CASSLGGAGGSDTQYF

j_gene: TRBJ2-5
v_gene: TRBV12-3/TRBV12-4
abundance: few
d_gene: NA
CDR3aa: CASSLVDQETQYF

j_gene: TRBJ2-2
v_gene: TRBV18
abundance: NA
d_gene: TRBD1
CDR3aa: CASSPGQAYTGELFF

j_gene: TRBJ2-7
v_gene: TRBV20-1
abundance: once
d_gene: NA
CDR3aa: CSASLAHYEQYF

j_gene: TRBJ2-5
v_gene: TRBV5-1
abundance: few
d_gene: NA
CDR3aa: CASSFQGTQETQYF

j_gene: TRBJ1-2
v_gene: TRBV12-3/TRBV12-4
abundance: few
d_gene: NA
CDR3aa: CASSLRWGGYGYTF

j_gene: TRBJ2-7
v_gene: TRBV25-1
abundance: NA
d_gene: NA
CDR3aa: CASRYRDIRYEQYF

j_gene: TRBJ2-6
v_gene: TRBV9
abundance: NA
d_gene: NA
CDR3aa: CASSVTGSGANVLTF